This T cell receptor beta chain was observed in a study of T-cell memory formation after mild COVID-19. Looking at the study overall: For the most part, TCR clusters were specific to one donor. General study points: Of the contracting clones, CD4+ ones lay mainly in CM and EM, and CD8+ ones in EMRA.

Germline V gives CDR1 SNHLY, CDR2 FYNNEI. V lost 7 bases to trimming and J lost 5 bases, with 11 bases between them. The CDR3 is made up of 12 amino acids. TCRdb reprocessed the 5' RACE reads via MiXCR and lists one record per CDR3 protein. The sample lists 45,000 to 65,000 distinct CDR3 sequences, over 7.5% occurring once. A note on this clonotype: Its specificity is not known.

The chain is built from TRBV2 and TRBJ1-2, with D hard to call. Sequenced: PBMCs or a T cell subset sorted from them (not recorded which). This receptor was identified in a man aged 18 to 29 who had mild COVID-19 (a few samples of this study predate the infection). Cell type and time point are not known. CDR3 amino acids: CASNLAGYGYTF. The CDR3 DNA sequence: TGTGCCAGCAACCTAGCCGGATATGGCTACACCTTC.